This T cell receptor (beta chain) stems from a study of CD8 T cells in ankylosing spondylitis. Study observations and caveats: Previously reported in reactive arthritis synovial fluid and blood were some of the motif variants. Clones linked to disease were reported to show significant enrichment in matched ankylosing spondylitis synovial fluid. Characteristic of ankylosing spondylitis blood, it appeared, was a TCR beta motif comprising several highly homologous variants.

By quantitative 5'-RACE with molecular barcodes, the TCR beta libraries were made. TCRdb re-called the 5' RACE reads through MiXCR, storing one row per CDR3 protein. The data hold about 400,000 distinct CDR3 sequences, with roughly 22% observed a single time. Germline CDR1 reads SEHNR; CDR2 reads FQNEAQ (reference sequence). The CDR3 is 13 amino acids. Trimming shortened V by 5 bases and J by 5 bases, and 12 bases separated the two germline ends. A few counts support this clonotype. What it binds is unknown. This TCR was sampled from a male donor with ankylosing spondylitis or in good health (not recorded which). The sample comprised blood, either unsorted or a sorted T cell fraction (not recorded which). This chain links TRBV7-9 with TRBJ2-5, with D unresolved. CDR3 coding DNA: TGTGCCAGCAGCGGATCGCTGGGTGAGACCCAGTACTTC. It translates to CASSGSLGETQYF.